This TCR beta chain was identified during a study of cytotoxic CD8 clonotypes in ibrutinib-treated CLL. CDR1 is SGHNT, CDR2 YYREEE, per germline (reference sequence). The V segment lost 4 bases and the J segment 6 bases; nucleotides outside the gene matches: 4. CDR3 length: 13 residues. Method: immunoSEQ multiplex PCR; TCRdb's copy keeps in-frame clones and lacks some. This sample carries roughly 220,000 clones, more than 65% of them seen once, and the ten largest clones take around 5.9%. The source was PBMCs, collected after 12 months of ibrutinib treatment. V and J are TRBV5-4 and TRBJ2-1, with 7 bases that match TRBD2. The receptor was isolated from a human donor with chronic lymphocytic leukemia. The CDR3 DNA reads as TGTGCCAGCAGCGCCGGGACTACCAATGAGCAGTTCTTC. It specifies CASSAGTTNEQFF.